Sequencing of this T cell receptor beta chain was carried out in a study of naive and memory T cell subsets (dated by TCRdb to 2016 to 2017). Notes on the research overall: An open-source, UMI-based TCR alpha and beta sequencing pipeline was applied to sorted naive and memory peripheral blood T cell subsets. The results of the functional CMV T cell responses matched the IgG serology results in every case. RNA was DNase-treated and reverse transcribed with TCR constant-region primers, mostly using SuperScript III. General conclusions and limits of the study: Each clonotype was defined as a single alpha or beta chain sequence rather than as a paired alpha/beta receptor. A power law was followed by TCR abundance, with an exponent that differed between naive and memory subsets but was consistent across the three individuals. The repertoire findings for the naive and memory subsets could not be validated against a ground truth, as none was available. Following error correction, more than 90% of naive TCR sequences occurred only once, which made naive abundance distributions much steeper than those of memory subsets. Naive repertoires, especially CD8, contained a few larger clonotypes, possibly memory cells re-expressing CD45RA. In both CD4 and CD8 cells, a rise in Gini index and a fall in Shannon and inverse Simpson diversity were observed from naive through CM, EM and EMRA. RNA-based TCR counts may be influenced by expression changes linked to T cell activation and differentiation.

This clonotype was seen more than once but under ten times. The antigen it binds to is not known. No much larger clonotype is one base removed from it; base qualities were not supplied. Library prep was done by UMI-ligation and nested PCR. To cover both TRBC1 and TRBC2, the beta constant-region primer consisted of an equimolar mix of two oligonucleotides. Four rounds of PCR were used to amplify ligated cDNA, with nested alpha and beta constant-region primers being used together with the SP2 primer. A single-stranded oligonucleotide bearing the SP2 primer plus a 12-nucleotide UMI was ligated onto the 3' end of the cDNA by T4 RNA ligase 1. Incubation of the ligation reaction was carried out at 16 degrees C for 20-24 hours. To avoid over-amplification, PCR2 was usually performed as a SYBR Green qPCR and halted once a predetermined threshold was reached. Apart from the first purification, every purification step used Agencourt AMPure XP magnetic beads. Libraries were quantified by Qubit and checked on a TapeStation, where a main peak was expected near 650 bp. The pooled libraries were sequenced on an Illumina MiSeq using v2 2x251 paired-end kits, which usually yielded roughly 0.85-2.3 million reads per sample. Each sample library was pooled at approximately 4 nM, and about 5-7% PhiX was included to improve cluster recognition. The source study handled its data this way. Decombinator assigned V and J genes to Demultiplexor-processed FASTQ reads by tag matching, allowing a single base-pair mismatch. By using UMIs, Collapsinator corrected both sequencing errors and the frequency errors caused by PCR heterogeneity. TCRs were translated and CDR3s were extracted from the conserved cysteine to the FGXG phenylalanine by CDR3Translator, with non-productive sequences being flagged. Gini, Shannon entropy and inverse Simpson indices were calculated on repertoires that had been subsampled to equal numbers of UMI-defined TCRs. Clonotype abundance distributions were fitted to a power law by maximum likelihood within the linear range. On one naive CD8 sample, the pipeline and MIGEC gave similar UMI counts, unique TCR numbers and clonal distributions. In one analysis, naive TCRs also found in any memory subset of the same donor were removed from the naive repertoire. Repertoires were searched for 7,000 to 7,500 CMV-associated CDR3 sequences compiled from VDJdb and a published dataset. TCRdb redid the processing of the public reads, applying fastp at Q25 and MiXCR, and retained in-frame beta chains. Every distinct CDR3 protein forms one entry, paired with its most common genes and DNA. The V and J calls come from TCRdb's annotation, not from the publication. Within this sample are around 160,000 distinct CDR3 sequences, with roughly 22% of them counted one time only. The ten largest account for roughly 0.1% of the sample.

From the second PCR step onward, the TCR alpha chain libraries and the TCR beta chain libraries were amplified separately. Donor CMV status was determined by IFNgamma production from CD4+ T cells after overnight stimulation of fresh PBMCs with CMV viral lysate. CD4 T cells were positively selected with Miltenyi beads, followed by positive selection of CD8 T cells from the CD4-negative fraction. Cells stained for CD3, CD4, CD8, CD45RA, CD27 and a live/dead dye were sorted on a BD Aria II into four subsets by CD45RA and CD27. A few healthy volunteers provided blood, and each donor's sample was split into CD4 and CD8 T cells and then further divided into four differentiation subsets. About 110 ml of peripheral blood was collected from each donor, and PBMC were isolated by Ficoll-Paque PLUS density-gradient centrifugation. Sorted cells were lysed in RLT buffer, after which RNA was extracted using a Qiagen RNeasy kit and stored at -80 degrees C.

Compared with germline, V lacks 6 bases and J lacks 4 bases; bases without a gene match: 14. CDR1 and CDR2 (LNHDA, SQIVND) derive from the germline V gene (reference sequence). The CDR3 goes from the cysteine to the phenylalanine over 16 residues. This entry keeps only the CDR3 DNA: 48 bases, framed from base 1. The sequence came from a human donor in good health. The sequence joins TRBV19 to TRBJ2-7; 8 bases in the middle match TRBD1. Material: naive CD4+ T cells from blood. Interpreted using the paper, the cell subset or site label stands for: naive T cells, CD45RA high CD27+. The CDR3 loop reads CASSGYRQGKSYEQYF. The sequence in DNA is TGTGCCAGTAGCGGATACCGACAGGGGAAGTCGTACGAGCAGTACTTC. This CDR3, with the reference TRBV19 and TRBJ2-7 proteins standing in past its ends, gives the full variable domain DGGITQSPKYLFRKEGQNVTLSCEQNLNHDAMYWYRQDPGQGLRLIYYSQIVNDFQKGDIAEGYSVSREKKESFPLTVTSAQKNPTAFYLCASSGYRQGKSYEQYFGPGTRLTVT.